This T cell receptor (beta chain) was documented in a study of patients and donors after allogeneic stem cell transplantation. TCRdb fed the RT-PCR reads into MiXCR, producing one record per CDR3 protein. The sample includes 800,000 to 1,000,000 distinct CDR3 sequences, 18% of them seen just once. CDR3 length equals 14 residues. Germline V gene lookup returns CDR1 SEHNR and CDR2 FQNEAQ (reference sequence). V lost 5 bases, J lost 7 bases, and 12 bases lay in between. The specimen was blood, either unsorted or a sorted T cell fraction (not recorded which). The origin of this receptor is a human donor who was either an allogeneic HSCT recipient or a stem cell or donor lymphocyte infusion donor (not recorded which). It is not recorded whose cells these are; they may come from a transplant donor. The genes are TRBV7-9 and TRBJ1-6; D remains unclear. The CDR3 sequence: CASSVGLKNSPLHF. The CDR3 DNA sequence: TGTGCCAGCAGCGTAGGACTGAAAAATTCACCCCTCCACTTT.